The 15 T cell receptor beta chains listed next were all sequenced from one sample in a study of blood T cell repertoires in COVID-19. TCRdb keeps only in-frame clones here, not all; method: immunoSEQ multiplex PCR. The sample has around 100,000 clones, roughly 90% seen once. What was sequenced was peripheral blood. The receptors were sampled from a woman aged 50 to 60 with COVID-19, enrolled during active disease.

J is TRBJ1-1 and V is TRBV10-2, with D tentatively TRBD1 (5 bases). Germline V lookup: CDR1 WSHSY, CDR2 SAAADI. This CDR3 is built from 13 residues. Between the trimmed V and J ends, which lost 5 bases and 3 bases, there was a span of 10 bases. The CDR3 sequence: CASSQGTYTEAFF. CDR3 coding DNA: TGCGCCAGCAGTCAGGGCACCTACACTGAAGCTTTCTTT.

The chain recombines TRBV15 with TRBJ1-4, with 7 positions matching TRBD1. In germline, CDR1 is LNHNV, CDR2 YYDKDF (reference sequence). V gave up 1 base and J gave up 4 bases; unmatched junction bases: 6. The CDR3 runs 16 residues. CDR3 in amino acids: CATSRGGAGGNEKLFF. Written as DNA, the CDR3 is TGTGCCACCAGCAGAGGCGGGGCAGGGGGTAATGAAAAACTGTTTTTT.

The chain combines TRBV6-2 or TRBV6-3 with TRBJ2-1, with 16 nucleotides matching TRBD2. The CDR3 extends over 17 amino acids. Germline assignment: CDR1 MNHEY and CDR2 SVGEGT. Trimming at V came to 6 bases and at J to 8 bases, leaving 10 bases not matched to a gene. The DNA for the CDR3 is TGTGCCAGCAGCCCACGCCAGGGACTAGCGGGGGGGGATGAGCAGTTCTTC. Residues: CASSPRQGLAGGDEQFF.

The chain recombines TRBV18 with TRBJ1-4, with D possibly matching TRBD1 (5 bases). V was trimmed by 3 bases and J by 0 bases, leaving 11 bases between them. From germline, CDR1 is KGHSH and CDR2 LQKENI. The CDR3 length is 16 residues. The CDR3 is CASSPSGVATNEKLFF. CDR3 coding DNA: TGTGCCAGCTCACCCTCGGGGGTTGCAACTAATGAAAAACTGTTTTTT.

The CDR3 DNA reads as TGCGCCAGCAGCTTGGGAGCGGGGGGCCCCATGGACGAGCAGTACTTC. This translates into CASSLGAGGPMDEQYF. V gene TRBV5-1 combines with J gene TRBJ2-7; 9 bases match TRBD2. CDR1 is SGHRS, CDR2 YFSETQ, per germline. V gave up 0 bases and J gave up 5 bases; unmatched junction bases: 9. The CDR3 runs to 16 residues. Drawing the rest from reference TRBV5-1 and TRBJ2-7, the complete variable domain is KAGVTQTPRYLIKTRGQQVTLSCSPISGHRSVSWYQQTPGQGLQFLFEYFSETQRNKGNFPGRFSGRQFSNSRSEMNVSTLELGDSALYLCASSLGAGGPMDEQYFGPGTRLTVT.

The chain employs TRBV6-5 and TRBJ2-1, with D tentatively TRBD1 (6 bases). Germline CDR1 and CDR2: MNHEY and SVGAGI. The CDR3 spans 14 residues. V lost 1 base and J lost 6, with 10 bases in between. The DNA of the CDR3 is TGTGCCAGCAGTTACTTTCAGGGGCGCAATGAGCAGTTCTTC. Translating gives CASSYFQGRNEQFF.

The sample holds a few counts of this clone. The chain combines TRBV10-3 with TRBJ1-1; no clear D. V was clipped by 6 bases and J by 5 bases, with 13 bases between them. In germline, CDR1 is ENHRY, CDR2 SYGVKD. The CDR3 totals 13 residues. The CDR3 spells CAISGSAGTEAFF. CDR3 DNA sequence: TGTGCCATCAGCGGGTCGGCGGGGACTGAAGCTTTCTTT.

V is TRBV7-6 and J is TRBJ2-6, with TRBD1 matching over 9 bases. Germline loops: CDR1 SGHVS, CDR2 FNYEAQ. This CDR3 comprises 16 residues. The V gene end was trimmed by 5 bases and the J gene end by 4 bases; junction bases not matched to a gene: 6. CDR3 DNA sequence: TGTGCCAGCAGCACCCACAGGGGGCGCGGGGCCAACGTCCTGACTTTC. It encodes CASSTHRGRGANVLTF.

This clone was counted a single time. This chain uses TRBV19 with TRBJ1-6; D is ambiguous. Trimming left V 4 bases short and J 1 base short, with 11 bases between. The CDR3 totals 16 residues. Looked up from germline, CDR1 is LNHDA and CDR2 is SQIVND (reference sequence). The CDR3 is CASSRGLGSYNSPLHF. CDR3 coding DNA: TGTGCCAGTAGTAGAGGGCTGGGATCCTATAATTCACCCCTCCACTTT. Supplemented by reference TRBV19 and TRBJ1-6, the full variable domain reads DGGITQSPKYLFRKEGQNVTLSCEQNLNHDAMYWYRQDPGQGLRLIYYSQIVNDFQKGDIAEGYSVSREKKESFPLTVTSAQKNPTAFYLCASSRGLGSYNSPLHFGNGTRLTVT.

The rearrangement uses TRBV19 and TRBJ1-1; TRBD1 matches 9 bases. The CDR3 spans 16 residues. CDR1 and CDR2 (germline): LNHDA, SQIVND (reference sequence). The CDR3 coding sequence is TGTGCGATCCGCCCGGGACAGGGTGGGAGGAACACTGAAGCTTTCTTT. This translates into CAIRPGQGGRNTEAFF.

The gene calls are TRBV27 and TRBJ1-6; D may be TRBD1 (5 bases). V dropped 3 bases and J dropped 8 bases, with 14 bases sitting between them. The length of the CDR3 is 15 residues. Germline V gives CDR1 MNHEY, CDR2 SMNVEV (reference sequence). CDR3 sequence (DNA): TGTGCCAGCAGTTTCTGGCAGGGAAGGGATTCACCCCTCCACTTT. It yields the protein CASSFWQGRDSPLHF.

This sequence joins TRBV5-6 and TRBJ1-2; the match to TRBD1 covers 7 bases. V lost 0 bases to trimming and J lost 0 bases; unmatched junction nucleotides: 2. CDR1 is SGHDT and CDR2 is YYEEEE in the germline V gene. The CDR3 is 15 amino acids. The CDR3 loop is CASSLGQGPNYGYTF. The CDR3 DNA is TGTGCCAGCAGCTTGGGACAGGGACCTAACTATGGCTACACCTTC.

The J gene is TRBJ2-7, the V gene TRBV19; 11 nucleotides line up with TRBD1. The CDR3 sequence is 14 residues long. Germline assignment: CDR1 LNHDA and CDR2 SQIVND (reference sequence). V shed 5 bases, J shed 3 bases, and the junction held 3 bases outside the gene matches. CDR3 sequence reads: CASSPGTGGYEQYF. CDR3 nucleotides: TGTGCCAGTAGTCCCGGGACAGGGGGCTACGAGCAGTACTTC.

This chain connects TRBV7-9 to TRBJ1-1, with TRBD1 matching 12 bases. In germline, CDR1 is SEHNR, CDR2 FQNEAQ (reference sequence). With 1 base clipped from V and 3 bases from J, the junction kept 12 bases outside the gene matches. The CDR3 runs to 19 residues. The CDR3 nucleotides read TGTGCCAGCAGCTTAGAACCTTGGGACAGGGGGCAGGCGGACACTGAAGCTTTCTTT. As protein: CASSLEPWDRGQADTEAFF.

The chain carries TRBV15 and TRBJ1-6, with D perhaps matching TRBD1 (5 bases). The length of the CDR3 is 15 residues. The germline gives CDR1 LNHNV, CDR2 YYDKDF (reference sequence). The germline V and J ends were trimmed by 0 bases and 7 bases, with 10 bases remaining between them. Here the CDR3 reads CATSRDGRVNSPLHF. Here the CDR3 DNA reads TGTGCCACCAGCAGAGATGGCAGGGTCAATTCACCCCTCCACTTT.